The entry below gives a single T cell receptor beta chain sequence along with its context. Its antigen remains unknown. The sample belongs to a study of graft-versus-host responses after intestinal transplantation. Study in general: Uniformly, recipients were administered anti-thymocyte globulin induction with subsequent tacrolimus and steroids for two to three years. Study-level findings and limits: GvH clones appeared in recipient marrow, some first in ileum or blood. Early post-transplant HvG declines were associated with peak circulating GvH clone levels.

The CDR3 is 14 amino acids. Between the trimmed V and J ends, which lost 6 bases and 7 bases, there was a span of 18 bases. Germline V lookup: CDR1 MNHEY, CDR2 SMNVEV (reference sequence). Repertoires were generated with immunoSEQ multiplex PCR, while TCRdb's copy carries only in-frame clones and drops some. The sample records about 97,000 clones, around 91% being singletons. Material: unstimulated CD4+ T cells sorted from spleen or lymph node cells, obtained before transplant. This sequence was found in a human donor who was the organ donor for an intestinal transplant. The V and J genes are TRBV27 and TRBJ1-2, with D possibly TRBD1 on 6 matching bases. CDR3 residues: CASSSQGMVGGYTF. In DNA, the CDR3 is TGTGCCAGCAGCTCCCAGGGGATGGTCGGTGGCTACACCTTC.